This T cell receptor (beta chain) was captured in a study of tumor and adjacent non-tumor tissue in lung cancer (dated by TCRdb to the late 2010s). About the full investigation: Patients with adenocarcinoma (over 11), squamous cell carcinoma (2) and small cell lung cancer (1) were included in the cohort. Some 31 paired specimens, one tumor and one normal lung sample per patient, were profiled by TCRbeta CDR3 sequencing. In total, sequencing yielded fewer than 150 million productive TCRbeta reads, which works out to an average of about 4.17 million reads per sample. The study compared bulk TCRbeta repertoires between lung tumor tissue and matched distant non-tumor lung tissue from fewer than 19 lung cancer patients. Among the roughly 15 patients, ages ranged from roughly 30 to 76 years, roughly ten were men and 5 were women, and disease was TNM stage I to III.

RNA was extracted from bulk unsorted tissue and checked for quality with a NanoDrop ND-1000 and an Agilent 2100. Distant non-tumor tissue taken more than 3 cm from the tumor edge was used as the normal lung sample. Donors were newly diagnosed lung cancer patients admitted for thoracic surgery in China between August and November 2014, without prior chemotherapy. Patients who had received previous radiotherapy or chemotherapy, or who had another concurrent cancer, were excluded from the study. Surgical tissue pieces of roughly 1-2.1 cm3 were preserved in RNAlater solution and stored at -80 °C until use. Concerning this clonotype itself: There is no known antigen for this receptor. A read error may account for a junction end that differs from germline.

The method was multiplex PCR. Sequencing was performed on an Illumina HiSeq 2500. TCRbeta libraries were built by three rounds of nested PCR using primers (Table S4), following protocols modified from ARM-PCR. Before sequencing, PCR products in the 200-500 bp range were cut out of the gel and cleaned up using the QIAquick gel extraction kit. On the study's bioinformatics: Trimmomatic was used to clean the reads, FLASH merged the cleaned reads into complete CDR3 sequences, and MiTCR assigned the sequences to V(D)J germline segments. VDJtools was used to compute clonal diversity as the inverse Simpson's index. In-frame sequences without a premature stop codon were defined as productive reads. The public reads were reprocessed in TCRdb via fastp at Q25 and MiXCR, keeping in-frame beta chains. Each entry is one CDR3 protein sequence, shown with its most common DNA and genes. These V and J calls are TCRdb output, not the study's own analysis. This sample lists about 80,000 distinct CDR3 sequences; about 82% were detected once. 40% to 65% of the sample is taken by the ten largest.

Overall study outcomes, separate from this receptor: Significantly higher TCR diversity (inverse Simpson) was observed in tumor tissue than in normal lung tissue (around 460 vs 160, P = 0.0075, Mann-Whitney U test). The methods do not name the sequencing platform or mention unique molecular identifiers. Only around 15 patients were included in the cohort, and the need for larger samples and more detailed clinical data was noted by the authors. A significantly larger cumulative share of the repertoire was made up by the top 100 clones in normal lung than in tumor tissue. Peripheral blood was not sequenced, so blood TCRbeta repertoires in these lung cancer patients were not examined. Younger patients had significantly higher TCR diversity, and higher tumor TCR diversity was associated with shorter overall and disease-free survival.

From the cysteine up to the phenylalanine, the CDR3 has a length of 13 residues. Only the CDR3 DNA is retained, 39 bases long and in frame from the first base. Per the germline V gene, SGHAT is the CDR1 and FQNNGV is the CDR2. The chain is encoded by TRBV11-2 joined to TRBJ2-5; 6 matching bases give a weak D call of TRBD2. The clonotype originates from a man in his sixties with non-small cell lung cancer. Sequences were obtained from distant non-tumor lung tissue. The base sequence is TGTGCCAGCAGCAAGGGCTCGGGGGAGACCCAAAACTTC. This yields the protein CASSKGSGETQNF.